Presented here are 32 T cell receptor beta chains from one specimen sequenced in a study of prognosis after radiotherapy for stage I lung cancer. With two-round multiplex PCR, TCR beta CDR3 sequences were amplified from genomic DNA. For every TRBV and TRBJ gene, a specific primer was used in first-round PCR. TCRdb called the multiplex PCR reads again in MiXCR, with one record for every CDR3 protein. Of 20,000 to 30,000 distinct CDR3 sequences detected, about 40% appear once; the ten largest clones hold 20% to 25%. The specimen was PBMCs, collected before or after stereotactic body radiation therapy (not recorded which). The source of these receptors is a donor over 45 with non-small cell lung cancer.

By proportion, this clonotype is medium-sized. This sequence joins TRBV6-6 and TRBJ2-7, with D possibly TRBD2 on 5 matching bases. Germline assignment: CDR1 MNHNY and CDR2 SVGAGI (reference sequence). This CDR3 has 17 amino acids. The ends were cut back, 0 bases at V and 8 bases at J, with 23 bases in the middle. DNA for the CDR3: TGTGCCAGCAGTTACTCGCGACGGAGCGGACCGGAGTATAAGCAGTACTTC. Protein product: CASSYSRRSGPEYKQYF.

This clonotype counts as medium-sized. This chain links TRBV19 with TRBJ1-6; TRBD1 matches at 8 bases. Losses at the gene ends were 3 bases for V and 14 bases for J; bases not matched to a gene: 12. The CDR3 has 15 amino acids. Germline V gives CDR1 LNHDA, CDR2 SQIVND (reference sequence). CDR3 region: CASSINGQGLRALHF. In nucleotides, the CDR3 is TGTGCCAGTAGTATTAATGGACAGGGCCTTAGGGCCCTCCACTTT.

Notes on this clonotype: The junction departs from germline at one end; a sequencing error may be responsible. J is TRBJ2-6 and V is TRBV28, with D perhaps TRBD1 (5 bases). The CDR3 spans 14 residues. From germline, CDR1 is MDHEN and CDR2 SYDVKM. CDR3 sequence reads: CASSFRSGANFLTF. CDR3 sequence (DNA): TGTGCCAGCAGTTTCAGGTCTGGGGCCAACTTCCTGACTTTC.

This clonotype was counted at least ten times. V gene TRBV10-3 combines with J gene TRBJ2-3, with 10 nucleotides matching TRBD2. After removal of 6 bases from V and 4 bases from J, the junction contained 4 bases not matched to a gene. There are 14 residues in the CDR3. Germline V gene lookup returns CDR1 ENHRY and CDR2 SYGVKD. The CDR3 sequence: CAISASGSSDTQYF. DNA of the CDR3: TGTGCCATCAGCGCTAGCGGGAGTTCAGATACGCAGTATTTT.

This clonotype has at least ten counts. V is TRBV27 and J is TRBJ1-3, with 8 bases matching TRBD1. Unmatched junction bases numbered 6, after V lost 5 bases and J lost 3 bases. Germline V gives CDR1 MNHEY, CDR2 SMNVEV (reference sequence). This CDR3 comprises 15 residues. CDR3 sequence reads: CASSPGQGLGNTIYF. The CDR3 region has the DNA TGTGCCAGCAGTCCCGGACAGGGACTTGGAAACACCATATATTTT.

This clonotype was recorded at least ten times. This chain links TRBV18 with TRBJ2-3; D ambiguous. The V gene's germline CDR1 is KGHSH and CDR2 LQKENI. CDR3 size: 14 residues. Trimming pared 0 bases from V and 3 bases from J, leaving 7 bases between. The CDR3 sequence is CASSPPEYTDTQYF. In DNA, the CDR3 is TGTGCCAGCTCACCACCGGAGTATACAGATACGCAGTATTTT. Variable domain in full (rest from reference TRBV18 and TRBJ2-3): NAGVMQNPRHLVRRRGQEARLRCSPMKGHSHVYWYRQLPEEGLKFMVYLQKENIIDESGMPKERFSAEFPKEGPSILRIQQVVRGDSAAYFCASSPPEYTDTQYFGPGTRLTVL.

The chain uses TRBV24-1 and TRBJ2-7; possibly TRBD1 or TRBD2 for D (5 bases each). The CDR3 length is 17 residues. V shed 4 bases and J shed 1 base, with 19 bases lying between them. The V gene's germline CDR1 is KGHDR and CDR2 SFDVKD. As DNA, the CDR3 is TGTGCCACCAGTGACCGGGACCCTAGGAAGGGATCCTACGAGCAGTACTTC. Translating it yields CATSDRDPRKGSYEQYF.

This clonotype has ten or more counts. This rearrangement joins TRBV6-1 to TRBJ2-7; TRBD1 aligns across 8 bases. CDR1 is MNHNS and CDR2 is SASEGT in the germline V gene. The CDR3 spans 15 residues. After removal of 6 bases from V and 2 bases from J, the junction contained 9 bases not matched to a gene. CDR3 loop: CASSLSGTGTYEQYF. The DNA of the CDR3 is TGTGCCAGCAGCCTATCCGGGACAGGCACCTACGAGCAGTACTTC.

By sample share, this clonotype is medium-sized. CDR3 coding DNA: TGTGCCAGCAGTTACTCGGATAGTAGATCCGAGCAGTACTTC. Translating gives CASSYSDSRSEQYF. V is TRBV6-5 and J is TRBJ2-7, with unresolved D. Germline lookup yields CDR1 MNHEY and CDR2 SVGAGI. Deletions cut 0 bases from V and 6 bases from J, with 12 bases between. The CDR3 spans 14 residues.

Ten or more counts support this clonotype. The chain combines TRBV19 with TRBJ2-1; no clear D. The CDR3 covers 16 residues. The germline V gene has CDR1 LNHDA and CDR2 SQIVND (reference sequence). Trimming stripped 4 bases from V and 4 bases from J, with 17 bases between. CDR3 residues: CASSSPKRTGYNEQFF. The CDR3 nucleotides are TGTGCCAGTAGTAGCCCGAAAAGAACCGGATACAATGAGCAGTTCTTC.

Worth noting for this clonotype: A read error likely explains this, since a far larger clone differs by one base. V gene TRBV6-1 combines with J gene TRBJ1-2; 11 bases match TRBD1. Germline loops: CDR1 MNHNS, CDR2 SASEGT. The CDR3 has 16 amino acids. In DNA, the CDR3 is TGTGTCAGCAGTTATATTCGGACAGGGGGCGGCTATGGCTACACCTTC. It yields the protein CVSSYIRTGGGYGYTF.

The table lists this clonotype with many counts. The rearrangement joins TRBV20-1 to TRBJ2-3, with TRBD2 matching 7 bases. Germline lookup yields CDR1 DFQATT and CDR2 SNEGSKA (reference sequence). This CDR3 region has 14 residues. Unmatched junction bases numbered 10, after V lost 4 bases and J lost 6 bases. The CDR3 DNA follows: TGCAGTGCTACCGGTGGACTAGTCCTTGATACGCAGTATTTT. Its translation is CSATGGLVLDTQYF.

Details on this clonotype: This likely came from a read error, as a far larger clone is one base away. The chain couples TRBV2 to TRBJ2-1; D perhaps matches TRBD2 (7 bases). CDR3 length equals 17 residues. V was cut by 3 bases and J by 10 bases, with 25 bases left in between. Germline-derived CDR1 and CDR2 are SNHLY and FYNNEI. The CDR3 spells CASSEVLGRGRGGEQFF. The CDR3 DNA is TGTGCCAGCAGTGAGGTCTTGGGGAGGGGCAGGGGAGGCGAGCAGTTCTTC.

The rearrangement uses TRBV5-1 and TRBJ1-4, with D unresolved. Germline V gives CDR1 SGHRS, CDR2 YFSETQ. Deletions cut 4 bases from V and 7 bases from J, with 11 bases between. The CDR3 extends over 13 amino acids. The CDR3 loop reads CASSLGPGEKLFF. DNA for the CDR3: TGCGCCAGCAGCCTAGGACCTGGTGAAAAACTGTTTTTT.

This clonotype has a count of ten or more. The chain combines TRBV27 with TRBJ2-3; D uncertain. Germline assignment: CDR1 MNHEY and CDR2 SMNVEV (reference sequence). V shed 7 bases and J shed 8 bases, with 10 bases lying between them. CDR3 length equals 11 residues. CDR3: CASTGVGTQYF. In DNA, the CDR3 is TGTGCCAGCACCGGAGTGGGTACGCAGTATTTT.

Concerning this clonotype: With a much larger clone just one base away, this may be a read error. This chain uses TRBV29-1 with TRBJ2-7; weak D call: TRBD1 (6 bases). V lost 0 bases and J lost 2, with 17 bases in between. Germline V gene sequence: CDR1 SQVTM, CDR2 ANQGSEA. The CDR3 loop spans 16 amino acids. CDR3 in amino acids: CSVEDWGLSGTYEQYF. The CDR3 DNA reads as TGCAGCGTTGAAGATTGGGGGCTATCGGGCACCTACGAGCAGTACTTC.

The chain has TRBV5-1 and TRBJ2-7; D is ambiguous. The germline gives CDR1 SGHRS, CDR2 YFSETQ. Between the trimmed V and J ends, which lost 4 bases and 2 bases, there was a span of 13 bases. The CDR3 covers 14 residues. The DNA of the CDR3 is TGCGCCAGCAGCCTTGGCTCCGGCCCCTACGAGCAGTACTTC. Protein sequence: CASSLGSGPYEQYF.

In this sample, this clonotype is medium-sized (0.01 to 0.1%). The chain carries TRBV12-3 or TRBV12-4 and TRBJ2-7; TRBD1 is a possible D gene (6 bases). CDR3 length equals 13 residues. Trimming took off 3 bases at V and 6 bases at J, with 12 bases between the two ends. CDR3 sequence reads: CASSLAGVGEQYF. The DNA of the CDR3 is TGTGCCAGCAGTTTGGCAGGGGTTGGCGAGCAGTACTTC.

By frequency in the sample, this clonotype is medium-sized. The J gene is TRBJ1-2, the V gene TRBV7-3; D possibly corresponds to TRBD1 (5 bases). CDR3 length equals 13 residues. The ends were cut back, 4 bases at V and 4 bases at J, with 10 bases in the middle. In germline, CDR1 is SGHTA, CDR2 FQGTGA. The CDR3 is CASSSGRSYGYTF. The CDR3 DNA sequence: TGTGCCAGCAGCTCGGGACGGAGCTATGGCTACACCTTC.

This clonotype was observed a few times. The chain links TRBV28 to TRBJ1-1, with TRBD1 as a possible D gene (5 bases). The CDR3 consists of 18 residues. V lost 6 bases, J lost 0 bases, and 23 bases lay in between. Germline V gives CDR1 MDHEN, CDR2 SYDVKM. The DNA for the CDR3 is TGTGCCAGCAGCCCCCTAAATGTGGGGCTTAGGGTGAACACTGAAGCTTTCTTT. It codes for CASSPLNVGLRVNTEAFF.

Notes on this clonotype: One junction end does not reproduce the germline sequence, and a read error may be involved. CDR3 amino acids: CASSLSTGLAEETQYF. The CDR3 DNA reads TGTGCCAGCAGTCTATCGACGGGTCTAGCGGAAGAGACCCAGTACTTC. The V call is TRBV27, the J call TRBJ2-5, with 7 positions matching TRBD2. This CDR3 contains 16 residues. Germline CDR1 and CDR2: MNHEY and SMNVEV (reference sequence).

This clonotype was seen only a few times. It may be a read error: a sequence one base away is much more abundant. The rearrangement links TRBV7-9 to TRBJ2-5, with 10 bases lining up with TRBD2. This CDR3 region has 15 residues. The germline CDR1 and CDR2 sequences are SEHNR and FQNEAQ (reference sequence). The DNA for the CDR3 is TGTGCCAGCAGCACCGGGACTAGCGCCCAAGAGACCCGGTACTTC. Its translation: CASSTGTSAQETRYF.

This clonotype was observed at least ten times. V is TRBV7-3 and J is TRBJ1-1; maybe TRBD1 (5 bases). Germline CDR1 SGHTA, CDR2 FQGTGA. The CDR3 is 13 residues long. V lost 4 bases, J lost 3 bases, and 9 bases lay in between. CDR3 protein: CASSYTGDTEAFF. The CDR3, as DNA: TGTGCCAGCAGCTATACGGGGGACACTGAAGCTTTCTTT. The full variable domain, rest sourced from reference TRBV7-3 and TRBJ1-1, is GAGVSQTPSNKVTEKGKYVELRCDPISGHTALYWYRQSLGQGPEFLIYFQGTGAADDSGLPNDRFFAVRPEGSVSTLKIQRTERGDSAVYLCASSYTGDTEAFFGQGTRLTVV.

This clonotype occurred many times. The V and J genes are TRBV6-1 and TRBJ1-1; 10 bases fit TRBD1. Germline V gives CDR1 MNHNS, CDR2 SASEGT. This CDR3 contains 13 residues. V was pared by 6 bases and J by 11 bases, with 9 bases of the junction left unmatched. The CDR3 sequence: CASRDRGLTYAFF. CDR3 DNA sequence: TGTGCCAGCAGAGACAGGGGGCTAACCTATGCTTTCTTT.

Regarding this clonotype: A far larger clone is a single base away, which makes a read error likely. The genes are TRBV12-3 or TRBV12-4 and TRBJ2-7; D is tentatively TRBD1 or TRBD2 (5 bases each). The tail of the sequence fits TRBJ2-1 better, so the J call may be wrong. The CDR3 sequence is 17 residues long. CDR3 nucleotides: TGTGCCAGCAGGAACGGGTACTTTGGGGGAACAGTATATGAGCAGTTCTTC. Translated, it gives CASRNGYFGGTVYEQFF.

With respect to this clonotype: Only one base separates this from a far larger clonotype, so it likely reflects a read error. The chain combines TRBV2 with TRBJ2-5, with 7 bases matching TRBD2. The CDR3 spans 15 residues. Germline loops: CDR1 SNHLY, CDR2 FYNNEI. The V and J ends lost 7 bases and 5 bases, in that order; junction bases with no gene match: 13. The CDR3 here is CASILQGGRLETQYF. CDR3 in DNA: TGTGCCAGCATCTTGCAGGGAGGGCGACTGGAGACCCAGTACTTC.

With regard to this clonotype: A far larger clone is a single base away, which makes a read error likely. The rearrangement joins TRBV27 to TRBJ1-6; D ambiguous. The CDR3 runs to 12 residues. CDR1 MNHEY and CDR2 SMNVEV come from the germline V gene (reference sequence). Trimming cost V 3 bases and J 13 bases, with 10 bases left between them. The CDR3 DNA sequence: TGTGCCAGCAGTTTGACCTGGCGGCCCCTCCACTTT. Translation gives CASSLTWRPLHF.

At least ten counts were recorded for this clonotype. This chain links TRBV20-1 with TRBJ2-6; D not certain. V lost 1 base to trimming and J lost 0 bases, with 13 bases between them. In germline, CDR1 is DFQATT, CDR2 SNEGSKA (reference sequence). The CDR3 spans 17 residues. DNA of the CDR3: TGCAGTGCTAGAGGATCCCACGGGCGCTCTGGGGCCAACGTCCTGACTTTC. Its translation is CSARGSHGRSGANVLTF.

This clonotype was found many times. J is TRBJ2-3 and V is TRBV9; 9 nucleotides agree with TRBD2. Germline-derived CDR1 and CDR2 are SGDLS and YYNGEE. V lost 3 bases, J lost 3 bases, and 8 bases stayed unmatched. The CDR3 runs 16 residues. CDR3 DNA sequence: TGTGCCAGCAGCGCGGGACTAGCAGTGAGTACAGATACGCAGTATTTT. Its translation: CASSAGLAVSTDTQYF.

V is TRBV27 and J is TRBJ2-1, with 11 bases identical to TRBD1. Germline assignment: CDR1 MNHEY and CDR2 SMNVEV (reference sequence). CDR3 size: 15 residues. Trimming cost V 3 bases and J 6 bases; bases outside gene matches: 4. The CDR3 sequence is CASSFWDRGVNEQFF. CDR3 DNA sequence: TGTGCCAGCAGTTTTTGGGACAGGGGGGTCAATGAGCAGTTCTTC.

The sample holds many counts of this clonotype. The J gene is TRBJ2-2, the V gene TRBV5-4, with D hard to call. The CDR3 runs 15 residues. Deletions cut 4 bases from V and 5 bases from J, with 15 bases between. Germline-derived CDR1 and CDR2 are SGHNT and YYREEE (reference sequence). This chain's CDR3 is CASSLRAETTGELFF. CDR3 bases: TGTGCCAGCAGCCTCAGAGCCGAGACGACCGGGGAGCTGTTTTTT.

Of note for this clonotype: The junction does not match germline at one end; this may be a read error. V usage is TRBV2 and J usage is TRBJ2-2; D is ambiguous. Germline V CDR1 and CDR2: SNHLY, FYNNEI. The CDR3 length is 13 residues. CDR3 region: CAINVNSPGELFF. CDR3 in DNA: TGTGCCATCAATGTTAATTCCCCCGGTGAGCTGTTTTTT.